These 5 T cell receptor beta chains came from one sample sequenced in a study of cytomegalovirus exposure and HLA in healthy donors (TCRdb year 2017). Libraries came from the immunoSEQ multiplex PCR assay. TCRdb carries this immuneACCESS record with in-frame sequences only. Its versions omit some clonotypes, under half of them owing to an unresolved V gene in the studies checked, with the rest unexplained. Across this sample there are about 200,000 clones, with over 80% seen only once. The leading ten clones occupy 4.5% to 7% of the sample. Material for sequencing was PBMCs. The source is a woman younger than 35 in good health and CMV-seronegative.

CDR3 DNA sequence: TGCGCCAGCAGTCAACCGGGACGCAATCAGCCCCAGCATTTT. As protein: CASSQPGRNQPQHF. The genes are TRBV23-1 and TRBJ1-5; maybe TRBD1 (5 bases). TRBV23-1 is marked as an open reading frame, function uncertain. Trimming shortened V by 2 bases and J by 2 bases, and 7 bases separated the two germline ends. This CDR3 has 14 amino acids.

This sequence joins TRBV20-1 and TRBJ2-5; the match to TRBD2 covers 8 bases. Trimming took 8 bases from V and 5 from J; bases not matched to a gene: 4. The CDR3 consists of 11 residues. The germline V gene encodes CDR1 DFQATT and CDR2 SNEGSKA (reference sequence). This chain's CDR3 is CSWTSYETQYF. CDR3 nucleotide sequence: TGCAGTTGGACTAGCTACGAGACCCAGTACTTC.

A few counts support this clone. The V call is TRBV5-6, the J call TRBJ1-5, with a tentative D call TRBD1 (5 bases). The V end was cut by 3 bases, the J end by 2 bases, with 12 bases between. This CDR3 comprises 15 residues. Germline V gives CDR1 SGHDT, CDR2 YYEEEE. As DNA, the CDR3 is TGTGCCAGCAGCTCTTGGGGCGTCGGCAATCAGCCCCAGCATTTT. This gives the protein CASSSWGVGNQPQHF.

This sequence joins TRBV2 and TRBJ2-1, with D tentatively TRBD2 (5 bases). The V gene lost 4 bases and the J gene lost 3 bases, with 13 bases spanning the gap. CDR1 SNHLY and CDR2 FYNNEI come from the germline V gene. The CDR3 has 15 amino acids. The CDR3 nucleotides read TGTGCCAGCAGTGTCCGGGGAACTAACTACAATGAGCAGTTCTTC. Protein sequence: CASSVRGTNYNEQFF.

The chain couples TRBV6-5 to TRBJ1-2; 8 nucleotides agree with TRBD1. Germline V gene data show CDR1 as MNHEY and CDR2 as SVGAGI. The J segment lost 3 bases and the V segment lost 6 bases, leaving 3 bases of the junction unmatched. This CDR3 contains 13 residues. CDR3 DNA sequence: TGTGCCAGCAGGATGACAGGGGACTATGGCTACACCTTC. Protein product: CASRMTGDYGYTF.